The next 3 T cell receptor beta chains were all read from a single sample in a study of blood T cell repertoires in COVID-19. Generated by immunoSEQ multiplex PCR, the TCRdb table keeps only in-frame clones and is missing some. The table includes over 200,000 clones, about 90% detected once. The specimen was PBMCs or T cells enriched from blood (not recorded which). The source of these receptors is a man aged 25 to 40 who had recovered from COVID-19.

This chain links TRBV7-2 with TRBJ2-1; TRBD2 agrees at 11 bases. Germline loops: CDR1 SGHTA, CDR2 FQGNSA. CDR3 length: 15 residues. The V segment lost 2 bases and the J segment 4 bases; nucleotides outside the gene matches: 1. The CDR3 is CASSLLAGGYNEQFF. In DNA form, the CDR3 reads TGTGCCAGCAGCTTATTAGCGGGGGGGTACAATGAGCAGTTCTTC.

The chain employs TRBV7-2 and TRBJ2-4, with D perhaps matching TRBD2 (6 bases). The CDR3 runs to 15 residues. The germline V and J ends were trimmed by 8 bases and 4 bases, with 18 bases remaining between them. CDR1 SGHTA and CDR2 FQGNSA come from the germline V gene. The DNA for the CDR3 is TGTGCCAGCTCTCTCTGGGGGGATCGAAAAAACATTCAGTACTTC. Translation gives CASSLWGDRKNIQYF.

This chain uses TRBV21-1 with TRBJ1-2; the table's D call of TRBD1 was not tested on the DNA. TRBV21-1 is a pseudogene locus. The CDR3 has 17 residues. The CDR3 region has the DNA TGTGCCAGCAGCAAAAAGACAGGGGAGAGGTTCAATAGTGGCTACACCTTC. It translates to CASSKKTGERFNSGYTF.